This TCR beta chain is drawn from a study of T cells in Graves' hyperthyroidism and ophthalmopathy (dated by TCRdb to between 2018 and 2020). Study-wide context: Peripheral blood samples were taken at initial diagnosis, before any treatment was given. To identify TCR V-J signatures that set the groups apart, the researchers used a discovery cohort of approximately 98 patients, made up of roughly 40 with Graves' ophthalmopathy and about 55 with stable Graves' hyperthyroidism. Prospective prediction of ophthalmopathy was tested in an independent validation cohort consisting of 18 hyperthyroidism patients and over 15 patients who later progressed to ophthalmopathy. The 100 discovery patients were randomly divided into training and test sets at a 7:3 ratio. In addition, the study compared T-cell repertoires in thyroid tissue and in blood from roughly six Graves' hyperthyroidism patients. Following sampling, methimazole starting at 30 mg daily was given to hyperthyroidism patients, and high-dose intravenous methylprednisolone was given to ophthalmopathy patients. TCR Vbeta CDR3 sequencing of 135 peripheral blood samples (43 ophthalmopathy, 70 to 85 hyperthyroidism and about 17 progressor patients) is reported in the paper. Findings and caveats that apply to the study as a whole: A model built on a 13 V-J signature distinguished ophthalmopathy from stable hyperthyroidism, reaching around 90% sensitivity and approximately 83% specificity in cross-validation and 80%/75% in testing. Blood samples also contained most of the expanded thyroid clonotypes (frequency above 0.001), which suggests that blood repertoires may reflect thyroid immune responses. In validation, progression to ophthalmopathy was predicted by the model with almost 71% sensitivity and roughly 76% specificity, a median of approximately 6.5 months before onset. No statistical method was used to set the sample size in advance, and investigators knew the group allocation.

Amplification of TCR beta CDR3 regions was carried out from RNA transcripts. For the first round of RT-PCR on the TCR CDR3, the HTBI primer set was used together with the Qiagen OneStep RT-PCR kit. Libraries were constructed in a second round of multiplex PCR, after which size selection and purification were carried out. Sequencing of the libraries was done on an Illumina HiSeq2000 using paired-end 100 bp reads. On the authors' methods: SOAPnuke was used to process the raw data, with reads discarded if the reads contained adapters or uncalled bases, had a mean Phred below 15, or lacked an exact constant-primer or identifier match. High-quality paired reads were merged using COPE v1.2.5, and each unique nucleotide sequence was defined as a clonotype. MiTCR v1.1 was used to align clonotypes to the IMGT TRBV, TRBD and TRBJ reference segments. The analysis was restricted to V-J combinations with a frequency above 0.0001, which together covered 99% to 99.2% of the repertoires. A TCS score was defined as the ratio of F50 (clonal expansion) to E x V (chaos), with BLOSUM62-based TCRdist applied between CDR3 peptides within each V-J. Welch's t-statistics and random forest reduced fewer than 600 V-J features to fewer than 15, which were used in a naive Bayes classifier (R e1071). TCRdb redid the processing of the public reads, applying fastp at Q25 and MiXCR, and retained in-frame beta chains. Merged by CDR3 protein, the rows form single entries marked with the most common genes and DNA. TCRdb's processing, not the authors' own work, is the source of the V and J calls. The sample table holds roughly 240,000 distinct CDR3 sequences, of which over 15% were seen once. The top ten hold 25% to 30% of the sample.

This clonotype was counted at least ten times. Its specific antigen is unknown. No base quality values were provided; no much bigger clone lies one nucleotide off. The CDR3 covers 14 residues, taking in both the cysteine and the phenylalanine. Here the CDR3 DNA is all that survives: 42 bases in frame from base 1. CDR1 and CDR2 are read off the germline V gene (reference sequence) as SGHAT and FQDESV. V ends up 5 bases short and J 7 bases short, with an unmatched junction base count of 7. In the ophthalmopathy patients, disease was moderately to severely active, with a Clinical Activity Score of 3 or more, a NOSPECS grade of 4 or more, and a duration of less than 3 months. Any patient with an uncontrolled infection, another autoimmune disease, pregnancy or lactation was excluded. Clinical symptoms, serum thyroxine and TRAb, thyroid ultrasound, and orbital computed tomography formed the basis for the diagnoses. PBMCs were separated from 10 ml of fresh peripheral blood using Ficoll-Paque density gradient centrifugation. Total RNA was extracted using Trizol reagent, and RNA quality was assessed on an Agilent 2100 Bioanalyzer.

The sequence joins TRBV11-1 to TRBJ2-2; TRBD1 lines up with 7 middle nucleotides. The sample was blood. The receptor was derived from a woman aged 18-29 years with Graves' ophthalmopathy. The CDR3 corresponds to CASSRTGRYGELFF. The DNA sequence is TGTGCCAGCAGCCGGACAGGACGTTACGGGGAGCTGTTTTTT.